The 29 T cell receptor beta chains presented below share a single source sample, sequenced in a study of T-cell reconstitution after alpha-beta-depleted transplantation in children. Unique molecular identifiers were used to barcode this TCRbeta library. TCRdb re-called the PCR reads with MiXCR, one entry per CDR3 protein. The table has about 400,000 distinct CDR3 sequences, around 15% seen once. The material sequenced was PBMCs, mostly from graft donor cells, taken 360 days after TCRalphabeta/CD19-depleted stem cell transplant. The receptors come from a boy less than two years old who had a stem cell transplant for Wiskott-Aldrich syndrome, so the T cells may come from the graft donor.

The gene calls are TRBV13 and TRBJ2-5, with D unresolved. Germline assignment: CDR1 PRHDT and CDR2 FYEKMQ (reference sequence). Trimming shortened V by 4 bases and J by 0 bases, and 12 bases separated the two germline ends. There are 15 residues in the CDR3. The CDR3 loop reads CASSSVDQNQETQYF. DNA for the CDR3: TGTGCCAGCAGCTCCGTTGACCAAAACCAAGAGACCCAGTACTTC.

This clonotype has just a few counts. The chain has TRBV20-1 and TRBJ2-5; D might be TRBD2 (5 bases). The CDR3 is 12 amino acids. Trimming removed 3 bases at V and 2 bases at J, with 7 bases between. Germline assignment: CDR1 DFQATT and CDR2 SNEGSKA (reference sequence). The CDR3 region is CSARTGQETQYF. Here the CDR3 DNA reads TGCAGTGCTAGGACGGGGCAAGAGACCCAGTACTTC.

This clonotype was seen a few times. The chain is built from TRBV29-1 and TRBJ2-6; 8 bases line up with TRBD1. The V segment lost 2 bases and the J segment 0 bases; nucleotides outside the gene matches: 9. CDR3 length: 18 residues. Germline V CDR1 and CDR2: SQVTM, ANQGSEA. For the CDR3, the DNA is TGCAGCGTTGAATTTCTCGGGACAGGATCCTCTGGGGCCAACGTCCTGACTTTC. This encodes CSVEFLGTGSSGANVLTF.

A few counts support this clonotype. The CDR3 sequence: CASSYMNTEAFF. Written as DNA, the CDR3 is TGCGCCAGCAGCTACATGAACACTGAAGCTTTCTTT. The chain has TRBV5-1 and TRBJ1-1; no definite D call. Germline CDR1 is SGHRS and CDR2 is YFSETQ. The V and J ends lost 3 bases and 0 bases respectively, with 3 bases between them. This CDR3 has 12 residues.

The chain joins TRBV20-1 to TRBJ2-5; D is possibly TRBD1 (5 bases). Trimming left V 3 bases short and J 2 bases short, with 10 bases between. This CDR3 has 13 amino acids. CDR1 is DFQATT and CDR2 is SNEGSKA in the germline V gene (reference sequence). CDR3 coding DNA: TGCAGTGCTAGCTGGGCAGGGCAAGAGACCCAGTACTTC. This codes for CSASWAGQETQYF.

This clonotype was counted a few times. The rearrangement links TRBV10-3 to TRBJ2-1; D uncertain. The V end lost 2 bases, the J end lost 4 bases, and 6 bases lay between the germline ends. The CDR3 totals 13 residues. Germline V lookup: CDR1 ENHRY, CDR2 SYGVKD. CDR3 residues: CAISERSYNEQFF. The CDR3 coding sequence is TGTGCCATCAGTGAGCGAAGTTACAATGAGCAGTTCTTC.

The table lists this clonotype with many counts. The chain uses TRBV28 and TRBJ2-7; D could derive from TRBD1 or TRBD2 (6 bases each). The germline V gene has CDR1 MDHEN and CDR2 SYDVKM. The CDR3 extends over 15 amino acids. Trimming took 7 bases from V and 4 from J, leaving 20 bases between them. In DNA, the CDR3 is TGTGCCAGCACCCCTTGGGGGGACACTTGGTACGAGCAGTACTTC. Protein: CASTPWGDTWYEQYF.

This clonotype was detected ten times or more. This chain joins TRBV5-5 and TRBJ2-7, with 7 bases aligning to TRBD1. J gave up 6 bases and V 4 bases, and 4 bases lay outside the gene matches. Germline CDR1 and CDR2: SGHKS and YYEKEE (reference sequence). This CDR3 has 12 amino acids. The CDR3 reads CASSIHRGEQYF. The CDR3 DNA is TGTGCCAGCAGCATTCACAGGGGCGAGCAGTACTTC.

This clonotype has just a few counts. This chain joins TRBV18 and TRBJ2-3; perhaps D is TRBD1 or TRBD2 (5 bases each). Trimming removed 3 bases at V and 0 bases at J, with 10 bases between. CDR3 size: 15 residues. Germline V CDR1 and CDR2: KGHSH, LQKENI. CDR3 amino acids: CASSPFWGSTDTQYF. DNA of the CDR3: TGTGCCAGCTCACCTTTTTGGGGGAGCACAGATACGCAGTATTTT.

The chain employs TRBV5-6 and TRBJ2-3, with 7 bases aligning to TRBD1. The CDR3 sequence is 15 residues long. CDR1 and CDR2 from the germline V gene are SGHDT and YYEEEE. After removal of 0 bases from V and 1 base from J, the junction contained 2 bases not matched to a gene. The CDR3: CASSLAQGRTDTQYF. In DNA form, the CDR3 reads TGTGCCAGCAGCTTGGCACAGGGGCGCACAGATACGCAGTATTTT.

This CDR3 is CASKRTGGAYEQYF. The CDR3 DNA sequence: TGTGCCAGCAAGAGGACAGGGGGCGCCTACGAGCAGTACTTC. This sequence joins TRBV2 and TRBJ2-7; TRBD1 matches at 11 bases. There are 14 residues in the CDR3. Trimming cost V 7 bases and J 2 bases; bases outside gene matches: 4. In germline, CDR1 is SNHLY, CDR2 FYNNEI.

This clonotype was picked up a small number of times. The chain is built from TRBV7-9 and TRBJ2-3, with 8 bases lining up with TRBD2. With V trimmed by 5 bases and J by 14 bases, 18 bases remained unmatched. Germline V gene data show CDR1 as SEHNR and CDR2 as FQNEAQ (reference sequence). The CDR3 runs 15 residues. The CDR3: CASSPMAGQAGVWYF. The CDR3 DNA sequence: TGTGCCAGCAGCCCAATGGCAGGGCAAGCGGGAGTTTGGTATTTT.

This clonotype appeared a few times. The chain carries TRBV12-3 or TRBV12-4 and TRBJ1-1; perhaps TRBD1 as D (6 bases). V was clipped by 7 bases and J by 9 bases, with 15 bases between them. This CDR3 is 12 amino acids long. The CDR3 spells CASNTRGSKAFF. CDR3 nucleotides: TGTGCCAGCAACACCAGGGGAAGTAAAGCTTTCTTT.

J is TRBJ2-2 and V is TRBV5-1; no clear D. The germline V gene has CDR1 SGHRS and CDR2 YFSETQ. The V gene lost 0 bases and the J gene lost 6 bases, with 12 bases spanning the gap. The CDR3 sequence is 15 residues long. CDR3 loop: CASSLGTLIPGELFF. CDR3 nucleotide sequence: TGCGCCAGCAGCTTGGGGACCTTGATACCCGGGGAGCTGTTTTTT.

The sample holds a few counts of this clonotype. The chain is built from TRBV4-3 and TRBJ2-2; 7 bases align to TRBD2. This CDR3 is built from 17 residues. Trimming at V came to 1 base and at J to 1 base, leaving 6 bases not matched to a gene. From germline, CDR1 is LGHNA and CDR2 YSLEER. The chain's CDR3 is CASSQVGASGNTGELFF. As DNA, the CDR3 is TGCGCCAGCAGCCAAGTCGGGGCTAGCGGGAACACCGGGGAGCTGTTTTTT.

The chain joins TRBV7-9 to TRBJ2-2; no firm D call. CDR3 size: 10 residues. The V gene's germline CDR1 is SEHNR and CDR2 FQNEAQ (reference sequence). Trimming pared 10 bases from V and 4 bases from J, leaving 4 bases between. CDR3 protein: CATPTGELFF. The CDR3 DNA follows: TGTGCCACCCCCACCGGGGAGCTGTTTTTT.

The chain joins TRBV12-3 or TRBV12-4 to TRBJ2-3, with 9 bases that match TRBD2. This CDR3 comprises 15 residues. V shed 2 bases and J 6 bases; nucleotides not matched to a gene: 6. The DNA for the CDR3 is TGTGCCAGCAGTTTACGCGGGAGGGCCCCGGATACGCAGTATTTT. Translation: CASSLRGRAPDTQYF.

The V call is TRBV11-2, the J call TRBJ2-3, with TRBD2 matching over 13 bases. Per the germline V gene, CDR1 is SGHAT and CDR2 is FQNNGV. With V trimmed by 5 bases and J by 2 bases, 19 bases remained unmatched. The CDR3 length is 21 residues. CDR3 sequence (DNA): TGTGCCAGCAGCCCGCAATTGGGACTAGCGGGATCCAAGGGTAACACAGATACGCAGTATTTT. Translation gives CASSPQLGLAGSKGNTDTQYF.

The chain carries TRBV6-1 and TRBJ2-1; 9 nucleotides align to TRBD1. The J segment lost 5 bases and the V segment lost 2 bases, leaving 4 bases of the junction unmatched. The CDR3 sequence is 15 residues long. Germline V lookup: CDR1 MNHNS, CDR2 SASEGT. CDR3 DNA: TGTGCCAGCAGTGAACTGGGACAGGGACACAATGAGCAGTTCTTC. The encoded protein is CASSELGQGHNEQFF.

This clonotype was detected a few times. This sequence joins TRBV20-1 and TRBJ2-1, with D hard to call. Germline V CDR1 and CDR2: DFQATT, SNEGSKA (reference sequence). CDR3 length: 13 amino acids. The V end lost 5 bases, the J end lost 2 bases, and 10 bases lay between the germline ends. In DNA form, the CDR3 reads TGCAGTGCTTTTCGATGGGCCTACAATGAGCAGTTCTTC. It yields the protein CSAFRWAYNEQFF.

The genes are TRBV10-1 and TRBJ2-7; D is uncertain. The germline gives CDR1 WNHNN, CDR2 SYGVQD (reference sequence). This CDR3 is 13 amino acids long. V lost 1 base and J lost 3, with 7 bases in between. The CDR3 DNA follows: TGCGCCAGCAGTGAGTACGGCCGCTACGAGCAGTACTTC. Protein sequence: CASSEYGRYEQYF.

This clonotype was counted a few times. J is TRBJ2-7 and V is TRBV4-3, with 10 bases lining up with TRBD2. CDR1 LGHNA and CDR2 YSLEER come from the germline V gene. Trimming cost V 0 bases and J 3 bases; bases outside gene matches: 5. The length of the CDR3 is 16 residues. This CDR3 reads CASSQEAGGPIYEQYF. Written as DNA, the CDR3 is TGCGCCAGCAGCCAAGAAGCGGGAGGGCCCATCTACGAGCAGTACTTC.

This clonotype was counted many times. The chain links TRBV5-1 to TRBJ1-5, with 8 bases that match TRBD1. The CDR3 is 16 residues long. Per the germline V gene, CDR1 is SGHRS and CDR2 is YFSETQ. V trimming: 3 bases; J trimming: 2 bases; junction bases outside the gene matches: 7. The CDR3: CASSSKPGGGNQPQHF. CDR3 in DNA: TGCGCCAGCAGCTCGAAACCAGGGGGCGGCAATCAGCCCCAGCATTTT. Full variable domain (rest looked up from reference TRBV5-1 and TRBJ1-5): KAGVTQTPRYLIKTRGQQVTLSCSPISGHRSVSWYQQTPGQGLQFLFEYFSETQRNKGNFPGRFSGRQFSNSRSEMNVSTLELGDSALYLCASSSKPGGGNQPQHFGDGTRLSIL.

This clonotype was detected a few times. The gene calls are TRBV14 and TRBJ1-4; no reliable D call. In germline, CDR1 is SGHDN, CDR2 FVKESK. V gave up 1 base and J gave up 4 bases, with 7 bases separating them. The CDR3 spans 14 residues. The CDR3 loop is CASSQADRNEKLFF. The CDR3 coding sequence is TGTGCCAGCAGCCAAGCAGACCGTAATGAAAAACTGTTTTTT.

The chain has TRBV18 and TRBJ2-4, with a tentative D call TRBD1 (6 bases). V gave up 3 bases and J gave up 5 bases, with 17 bases separating them. This CDR3 is 16 amino acids long. CDR1 KGHSH and CDR2 LQKENI come from the germline V gene. The CDR3 reads CASSPPGHRGENIQYF. The CDR3 nucleotides read TGTGCCAGCTCACCCCCGGGACACAGAGGGGAAAACATTCAGTACTTC.

In its sample, this clonotype was seen many times. The V gene is TRBV5-4, the J gene TRBJ2-3; D is ambiguous. The CDR3 spans 14 residues. Trimming left V 0 bases short and J 3 bases short, with 8 bases between. Germline CDR1 SGHNT, CDR2 YYREEE (reference sequence). The chain's CDR3 is CASSLVSETDTQYF. The CDR3 DNA reads TGTGCCAGCAGCTTGGTATCCGAGACAGATACGCAGTATTTT.

In DNA form, the CDR3 reads TGTGCCAGCAGCAGGGGGACGGAAAAAAACATTCAGTACTTC. This translates into CASSRGTEKNIQYF. The chain employs TRBV6-1 and TRBJ2-4; 7 bases align to TRBD1. The V gene's germline CDR1 is MNHNS and CDR2 SASEGT. J gave up 4 bases and V 6 bases, and 6 bases lay outside the gene matches. The CDR3 sequence is 14 residues long.

This clonotype turned up a few times. J is TRBJ2-7 and V is TRBV20-1; D is unclear. This CDR3 contains 14 residues. Between the trimmed V and J ends, which lost 0 bases and 0 bases, there was a span of 9 bases. The germline V gene encodes CDR1 DFQATT and CDR2 SNEGSKA (reference sequence). Here the CDR3 reads CSARDQTRSYEQYF. The DNA of the CDR3 is TGCAGTGCTAGAGACCAGACCCGCTCCTACGAGCAGTACTTC.

The chain carries TRBV7-6 and TRBJ2-1, with a tentative D call TRBD2 (5 bases). Trimming shortened V by 1 base and J by 3 bases, and 13 bases separated the two germline ends. Germline V CDR1 and CDR2: SGHVS, FNYEAQ. This CDR3 is built from 16 residues. The CDR3 loop is CASSLGVTTLYNEQFF. In nucleotides, the CDR3 is TGTGCCAGCAGCTTAGGGGTGACTACCCTCTACAATGAGCAGTTCTTC.